The next 20 T cell receptor beta chains were all read from a single sample in a study of blood T cells in healthy people across ages. Combining a sample-barcoded 5' primer with a J-beta primer mix, a second PCR ran for about 7 to 11 cycles. TCRdb independently ran MiXCR on the 5' RACE reads; one entry per CDR3 protein. In the table there are 700,000 or so distinct CDR3 sequences, about 24% of which are singletons. Sequencing was done on a sample of blood. These receptors were collected from a man between 65 and 85 years old in good health.

The gene calls are TRBV20-1 and TRBJ1-2; D unclear. The CDR3 runs 12 residues. V shed 6 bases and J shed 0 bases, with 8 bases lying between them. The V gene's germline CDR1 is DFQATT and CDR2 SNEGSKA (reference sequence). The CDR3 region is CSATQANYGYTF. Here the CDR3 DNA reads TGCAGTGCGACTCAAGCTAACTATGGCTACACCTTC.

This clonotype was counted a few times. The CDR3 spells CSSSGTGGMETQYF. The DNA of the CDR3 is TGTTCTTCCTCGGGGACAGGGGGGATGGAGACCCAGTACTTC. The chain joins TRBV21-1 to TRBJ2-5; the D call of TRBD1 is as the table states it, not checked on the DNA. TRBV21-1 is tagged as a pseudogene. This CDR3 spans 14 amino acids.

This clonotype was seen only a few times. The junction does not match germline at one end; this may be a read error. The rearrangement uses TRBV6-5 and TRBJ2-2, with D maybe TRBD1 (6 bases). This CDR3 spans 16 amino acids. The germline gives CDR1 MNHEY, CDR2 SVGAGI. CDR3 coding DNA: TGTGCCAGCAGTTATAGACACAGGGTAGACACCGGGGTGCTGTTTTTT. Translation gives CASSYRHRVDTGVLFF.

On this clonotype: Compared with germline, one end of the junction differs, possibly owing to a read error. The rearrangement joins TRBV25-1 to TRBJ2-2; maybe TRBD1 (6 bases). Germline V gives CDR1 MGHDK, CDR2 SYGVNS. The CDR3 runs 17 residues. The CDR3 sequence: CAGSELVGGANTGELFF. Written as DNA, the CDR3 is TGTGCCGGCAGTGAATTAGTAGGGGGAGCGAACACCGGGGAGCTGTTTTTT.

The chain recombines TRBV20-1 with TRBJ2-2, with TRBD1 matching 9 bases. Germline lookup yields CDR1 DFQATT and CDR2 SNEGSKA (reference sequence). J lost 5 bases, V lost 0 bases, and 7 bases had no gene match. This CDR3 contains 16 residues. The CDR3 coding sequence is TGCAGTGCTAGAGAAAGACAGGGGGTTTATACCGGGGAGCTGTTTTTT. Translated, it gives CSARERQGVYTGELFF.

This clonotype was seen a handful of times. The J gene is TRBJ1-2, the V gene TRBV7-2, with a tentative D call TRBD1 (5 bases). V lost 0 bases and J 2 bases, leaving 10 bases between the germline ends. Germline V gene lookup returns CDR1 SGHTA and CDR2 FQGNSA. The CDR3 contains 15 residues. CDR3 sequence (DNA): TGTGCCAGCAGCTTAGCGCGTGGGGGGAACTATGGCTACACCTTC. Its protein product is CASSLARGGNYGYTF. Full variable domain (outside the CDR3, taken from reference TRBV7-2 and TRBJ1-2): GAGVSQSPSNKVTEKGKDVELRCDPISGHTALYWYRQSLGQGLEFLIYFQGNSAPDKSGLPSDRFSAERTGGSVSTLTIQRTQQEDSAVYLCASSLARGGNYGYTFGSGTRLTVV.

The CDR3 protein is CASSLAWRQGAAGYGYTF. The CDR3 nucleotides are TGTGCCAGCAGCTTAGCTTGGAGACAGGGGGCCGCCGGCTATGGCTACACCTTC. This chain connects TRBV7-2 to TRBJ1-2, with TRBD1 matching over 10 bases. Germline trimming cut 0 bases from V and 4 bases from J; bases unmatched to any gene: 11. CDR3 size: 18 residues. Germline V gene sequence: CDR1 SGHTA, CDR2 FQGNSA. The full variable domain, with the rest looked up from reference TRBV7-2 and TRBJ1-2, is GAGVSQSPSNKVTEKGKDVELRCDPISGHTALYWYRQSLGQGLEFLIYFQGNSAPDKSGLPSDRFSAERTGGSVSTLTIQRTQQEDSAVYLCASSLAWRQGAAGYGYTFGSGTRLTVV.

J is TRBJ2-1 and V is TRBV6-4; a possible D gene is TRBD2 (5 bases). CDR3 length equals 14 residues. The germline CDR1 and CDR2 sequences are MRHNA and SNTAGT. The V and J ends lost 4 bases and 8 bases respectively, with 15 bases between them. Written as DNA, the CDR3 is TGTGCCAGCAGTGTAACTAGGTTTTCGCATGAGCAGTTCTTC. Translating it yields CASSVTRFSHEQFF.

In regard to this clonotype: No conserved phenylalanine or tryptophan is present at the end of the CDR3, so a read error is the likely explanation. The chain carries TRBV6-6 and TRBJ1-2; D ambiguous. Germline CDR1 and CDR2: MNHNY and SVGAGI (reference sequence). This CDR3 has 12 residues. V was clipped by 5 bases and J by 4 bases, with 8 bases between them. The CDR3 DNA reads as TGTGCCAGCAGTACTGATCGCTATGGCTACACCCTC. Protein: CASSTDRYGYTL.

The chain carries TRBV28 and TRBJ2-3; maybe TRBD2 (6 bases). This CDR3 spans 15 amino acids. With 6 bases removed from V and 6 bases from J, the gap between germline ends came to 19 bases. Germline lookup yields CDR1 MDHEN and CDR2 SYDVKM. The CDR3 region has the DNA TGTGCCAGCAGACTAGCTGGGGACTTTGCTGATACGCAGTATTTT. Its translation: CASRLAGDFADTQYF.

The rearrangement links TRBV20-1 to TRBJ2-5, with D perhaps TRBD2 (5 bases). V shed 5 bases and J shed 5 bases, with 15 bases lying between them. Germline assignment: CDR1 DFQATT and CDR2 SNEGSKA (reference sequence). The CDR3 is 13 residues long. CDR3 nucleotides: TGCAGTGCTCGAATCAGCGGCCGCGAGACCCAGTACTTC. Its protein product is CSARISGRETQYF.

In this sample, this clonotype turned up a few times. The chain joins TRBV12-3 or TRBV12-4 to TRBJ2-7; no definite D call. The CDR3 is 12 residues long. Trimming shortened V by 3 bases and J by 2 bases, and 5 bases separated the two germline ends. In nucleotides, the CDR3 is TGTGCCAGCAGTTTCGTCGCCTACGAGCAGTACTTC. Residues: CASSFVAYEQYF.

The rearrangement links TRBV5-1 to TRBJ2-3; unclear D gene. V dropped 0 bases and J dropped 1 base, with 9 bases sitting between them. Germline CDR1 SGHRS, CDR2 YFSETQ. This CDR3 spans 15 amino acids. The CDR3 DNA reads TGCGCCAGCAGCTTGGTGGTGTTGGGCACAGATACGCAGTATTTT. Residues: CASSLVVLGTDTQYF.

The chain recombines TRBV11-2 with TRBJ2-5; the D is unclear. The J call may be in error: the DNA end matches TRBJ2-1 better. Germline V gene sequence: CDR1 SGHAT, CDR2 FQNNGV. The CDR3 contains 11 residues. The CDR3 sequence is CASSSPAEQFF. DNA of the CDR3: TGTGCCAGCAGCTCCCCGGCAGAGCAGTTCTTC.

This chain joins TRBV30 and TRBJ2-1; 9 bases align to TRBD2. With V trimmed by 7 bases and J by 2 bases, 6 bases remained unmatched. Germline V lookup: CDR1 GTSNPN, CDR2 SVGIG (reference sequence). The CDR3 consists of 14 residues. The CDR3 spells CAFLPSGAYNEQFF. The CDR3 DNA reads TGTGCCTTTCTTCCTAGCGGGGCCTACAATGAGCAGTTCTTC.

This clonotype was recorded once. One junction end does not reproduce the germline sequence, and a read error may be involved. The genes are TRBV7-2 and TRBJ1-3, with TRBD1 matching over 8 bases. Germline V gene data show CDR1 as SGHTA and CDR2 as FQGNSA. The length of the CDR3 is 16 residues. CDR3 residues: CASSLGDRFSGNTTYF. CDR3 DNA sequence: TGTGCCAGCAGCTTAGGGGACAGGTTCTCTGGAAACACCACATATTTT.

Only a few counts were recorded for this clonotype. This rearrangement joins TRBV5-1 to TRBJ2-1; TRBD2 matches 7 bases. V was clipped by 2 bases and J by 5 bases; unmatched bases: 7. This CDR3 has 15 amino acids. From germline, CDR1 is SGHRS and CDR2 YFSETQ. CDR3 in amino acids: CASSFGAGVNNEQFF. The CDR3 coding sequence is TGCGCCAGCAGCTTCGGCGCGGGAGTAAACAATGAGCAGTTCTTC.

This clonotype was recorded many times. CDR3 coding DNA: TGCAGCGTTGAACCCGGGACGGCCGTCCGAAAGACCCAGTACTTC. It translates to CSVEPGTAVRKTQYF. The chain links TRBV29-1 to TRBJ2-5; D could derive from TRBD1 or TRBD2 (5 bases each). The V end lost 2 bases, the J end lost 6 bases, and 19 bases lay between the germline ends. Germline CDR1 SQVTM, CDR2 ANQGSEA. The CDR3 totals 15 residues.

This clonotype was found a few times. This CDR3 reads CATSDSWPIQETQYF. The CDR3 region has the DNA TGTGCCACCAGTGATTCTTGGCCGATACAAGAGACCCAGTACTTC. The chain combines TRBV24-1 with TRBJ2-5; the D is unclear. CDR1 is KGHDR and CDR2 is SFDVKD in the germline V gene. CDR3 length: 15 amino acids. V was cut by 2 bases and J by 2 bases, with 11 bases left in between.

This clonotype was counted between two and nine times. This sequence joins TRBV27 and TRBJ2-5, with D unclear. The J call may be wrong; the DNA end is better matched by TRBJ2-7. Per the germline V gene, CDR1 is MNHEY and CDR2 is SMNVEV (reference sequence). This CDR3 comprises 14 residues. CDR3 DNA: TGTGCCAGCAGTCCCCGGGCGGTTCACTACGAGCAGTACGTC. As protein: CASSPRAVHYEQYV.